This T cell receptor beta chain emerged from a study of cytomegalovirus exposure and HLA in healthy donors. Primers for the PCR totalled 60 Vbeta and 13 Jbeta. TCRdb's table, derived via immunoSEQ multiplex PCR, lists solely in-frame clones and lacks some. The sample shows under 200,000 clones, less than 80% of them seen only once. The CDR3 consists of 14 residues. V gave up 7 bases and J gave up 4 bases, with 15 bases separating them. Germline loops: CDR1 MNHEY, CDR2 SMNVEV (reference sequence). As for this clone: The antigen remains undetermined.

Study-wide results and caveats: There were under 200 TCR beta chains listed as cytomegalovirus-associated.

The clonotype was recovered from a man in his forties in good health and CMV-seronegative. The sample comprised PBMCs. The chain joins TRBV27 to TRBJ2-3; a possible D gene is TRBD2 (6 bases). CDR3 loop: CASTFPTGADTQYF. The CDR3 DNA sequence: TGTGCCAGCACCTTTCCAACGGGGGCAGATACGCAGTATTTT.